The clone carrying this TCR beta chain was counted between two and nine times. Its antigen is still unknown. The data are from a study of vaccination and CD4 T cells after COVID-19. Germline V gene lookup returns CDR1 WNHNN and CDR2 SYGVQD (reference sequence). The V gene end was trimmed by 2 bases and the J gene end by 7 bases; junction bases not matched to a gene: 3. The CDR3 covers 15 residues. Regarding treatment: approximately nine-day PBMC culture with coronavirus spike peptide pools or control peptides (ViraFEST assay). Sequencing of the DNA from cultured CD4+ T cells was carried out with the Oncomine TCR Beta short-read assay. From cultured CD4+ T cells, genomic DNA was extracted. A single record per CDR3 protein comes from TCRdb applying MiXCR to the PCR reads. The sample records approximately 6,600 distinct CDR3 sequences, about 20% being singletons.

The source material was CD4+ T cells from blood, cultured in vitro, sampled after SARS-CoV-2 vaccination. V is TRBV10-1 and J is TRBJ2-1; 12 bases are shared with TRBD2. The origin of this receptor is a human donor who had recovered from COVID-19. In DNA, the CDR3 is TGCGCCAGCAGTGAGGCTAGCGGGAGGGGAAATGAGCAGTTCTTC. Encoded protein: CASSEASGRGNEQFF.